This TCR beta chain was profiled in a study of T-cell reconstitution after alpha-beta-depleted transplantation in children. Unique molecular identifiers were used in preparing the TCRbeta library. In TCRdb, the PCR reads were re-called with MiXCR into one record per CDR3 protein. Found here are some 490,000 distinct CDR3 sequences, around 12% of them singletons; the top ten hold around 5.6%. The table lists this clonotype with many counts. The source was PBMCs from the stem cell graft donor, collected from the stem cell graft. The TCR comes from a human donor who donated a stem cell graft to a child with combined immunodeficiency.

The CDR3 is CSVLRTPEETQYF. The CDR3 coding sequence is TGCAGCGTTCTGCGAACCCCAGAAGAGACCCAGTACTTC. V usage is TRBV29-1 and J usage is TRBJ2-5; D unclear. V dropped 5 bases and J dropped 3 bases, with 13 bases sitting between them. CDR1 SQVTM and CDR2 ANQGSEA come from the germline V gene. The length of the CDR3 is 13 residues.